This TCR beta chain was captured by sequencing in a study of blood T cell repertoires in COVID-19. On the study more broadly: Spain, Italy and the United States supplied samples that represented acute and convalescent COVID-19. PBMCs, B-cell-depleted T cells, or T cells were the source of the cDNA or gDNA that made up the material.

V shed 5 bases and J 9 bases; nucleotides not matched to a gene: 6. CDR3 length equals 15 residues. Germline assignment: CDR1 KGHSH and CDR2 LQKENI. Generated by immunoSEQ multiplex PCR, the TCRdb table keeps only in-frame clones and is missing some. Of 65,000 to 90,000 clones listed, about nine tenths were seen once; the top ten hold around 7.2%. The sequencing input was peripheral blood. This clonotype was sampled from an elderly woman with acute or convalescent COVID-19. The V call is TRBV18, the J call TRBJ2-4, with TRBD2 identical over 14 bases. CDR3 sequence: CASSTGLAGGGIQYF. CDR3 in DNA: TGTGCCAGCTCAACCGGACTAGCGGGAGGCGGCATTCAGTACTTC.